This T cell receptor (beta chain) was identified in a study of blood T cell repertoires in COVID-19. The CDR3 is 12 amino acids. V lost 6 bases and J 4 bases, leaving 9 bases between the germline ends. CDR1 is MNHEY and CDR2 is SVGAGI in the germline V gene. The method was immunoSEQ multiplex PCR; TCRdb's version includes in-frame clones alone and lacks a portion of them. Among 55,000 to 65,000 clones listed, around four fifths were seen once. Seattle participants joined during active infection and were tracked over time. The sequence was obtained from a man between 60 and 75 years old with COVID-19, enrolled during active disease. The genes are TRBV6-5 and TRBJ1-2, with no clear D. The sample taken for sequencing was peripheral blood. CDR3 amino acids: CASSPSSYGYTF. The CDR3 region has the DNA TGTGCCAGCAGCCCGAGTTCCTATGGCTACACCTTC.